Below are 25 T cell receptor beta chains sequenced from a single sample in a study of cytomegalovirus exposure and HLA in healthy donors. A multiplex PCR was run with 60 Vbeta primers and 13 Jbeta primers. The repertoire was sequenced with immunoSEQ multiplex PCR; TCRdb's copy has only in-frame clones and lacks some. This sample has 150,000 or so clones, with around 84% found just once. Sequences were obtained from PBMCs. These receptors originate from a man in his late teens or twenties in good health and CMV-seronegative.

The rearrangement links TRBV15 to TRBJ1-1, with D uncertain. This CDR3 contains 13 residues. Trimming left V 1 base short and J 1 base short, with 4 bases between. The germline V gene encodes CDR1 LNHNV and CDR2 YYDKDF (reference sequence). CDR3 sequence (DNA): TGTGCCACCAGCAGAGCAGGGAACACTGAAGCTTTCTTT. Encoded protein: CATSRAGNTEAFF.

The V call is TRBV11-3, the J call TRBJ2-1; possible D gene TRBD2, 6 bases. The CDR3 is 14 residues long. V was cut by 2 bases and J by 8 bases, with 13 bases left in between. From germline, CDR1 is SGHNT and CDR2 YENEEA. The CDR3 loop is CASSLYPSADEQFF. The DNA for the CDR3 is TGTGCCAGCAGCTTATACCCTAGCGCTGATGAGCAGTTCTTC.

There are a few counts of this clone. The chain has TRBV9 and TRBJ1-2, with D unclear. CDR3 length equals 14 residues. The germline gives CDR1 SGDLS, CDR2 YYNGEE. V lost 0 bases and J 1 base, leaving 7 bases between the germline ends. CDR3 region: CASSVDGSNYGYTF. The CDR3 coding sequence is TGTGCCAGCAGCGTAGATGGCAGTAACTATGGCTACACCTTC.

The CDR3 sequence is CASSAADNEQFF. In DNA, the CDR3 is TGTGCCAGCAGCGCGGCCGACAATGAGCAGTTCTTC. This rearrangement joins TRBV7-3 to TRBJ2-1; D remains ambiguous. Germline loops: CDR1 SGHTA, CDR2 FQGTGA. The CDR3 contains 12 residues. V dropped 5 bases and J dropped 5 bases, with 7 bases sitting between them.

The chain combines TRBV4-2 with TRBJ2-2; D gene unclear. CDR3 length equals 13 residues. V dropped 5 bases and J dropped 3 bases, with 7 bases sitting between them. CDR1 is LGHNA, CDR2 YNFKEQ, per germline. For the CDR3, the DNA is TGTGCCAGCAGCTTCGCGTACACCGGGGAGCTGTTTTTT. It specifies CASSFAYTGELFF.

This rearrangement joins TRBV11-2 to TRBJ1-6; 12 nucleotides align to TRBD1. Germline V gene sequence: CDR1 SGHAT, CDR2 FQNNGV. This CDR3 spans 15 amino acids. The V segment lost 4 bases and the J segment 7 bases; nucleotides outside the gene matches: 2. The CDR3 nucleotides are TGTGCCAGCAGCTGGGGGACAGGGGGCAATTCACCCCTCCACTTT. This gives the protein CASSWGTGGNSPLHF.

This sequence joins TRBV28 and TRBJ1-2, with D perhaps matching TRBD1 (6 bases). V was cut by 3 bases and J by 2 bases, with 10 bases left in between. This CDR3 region has 14 residues. The V gene's germline CDR1 is MDHEN and CDR2 SYDVKM. CDR3 in amino acids: CASSFPTGNYGYTF. The CDR3 DNA reads as TGTGCCAGCAGTTTCCCGACAGGCAACTATGGCTACACCTTC.

The chain joins TRBV27 to TRBJ1-4; TRBD1 is a possible D gene (5 bases). V gave up 11 bases and J gave up 7 bases, with 17 bases separating them. CDR1 and CDR2 from the germline V gene are MNHEY and SMNVEV (reference sequence). The CDR3 covers 13 residues. The CDR3 coding sequence is TGTGCCGCACGGGGAGGGGTAGGTGAAAAACTGTTTTTT. As protein: CAARGGVGEKLFF. The entire variable domain, with the rest obtained from reference TRBV27 and TRBJ1-4, is as follows: EAQVTQNPRYLITVTGKKLTVTCSQNMNHEYMSWYRQDPGLGLRQIYYSMNVEVTDKGDVPEGYKVSRKEKRNFPLILESPSPNQTSLYFCAARGGVGEKLFFGSGTQLSVL.

The J gene is TRBJ2-7, the V gene TRBV6-5, with a possible D match to TRBD1 (5 bases). Germline CDR1 and CDR2: MNHEY and SVGAGI. With 1 base removed from V and 5 bases from J, the gap between germline ends came to 15 bases. The CDR3 is 15 residues long. The CDR3 loop is CASSYFAAGSDEQYF. Written as DNA, the CDR3 is TGTGCCAGCAGTTACTTCGCCGCAGGGTCGGACGAGCAGTACTTC.

This chain uses TRBV4-2 with TRBJ1-2, with 8 bases lining up with TRBD1. This CDR3 has 16 residues. V dropped 6 bases and J dropped 3; count of bases not matched to a gene: 12. Per germline, CDR1 LGHNA and CDR2 YNFKEQ. The CDR3 is CASSGGQGAFDYGYTF. CDR3 in DNA: TGTGCCAGCAGTGGGGGGCAGGGGGCATTTGACTATGGCTACACCTTC.

The chain is built from TRBV5-1 and TRBJ1-6; D not certain. The ends were cut back, 6 bases at V and 4 bases at J, with 14 bases in the middle. The CDR3 loop spans 15 amino acids. Per germline, CDR1 SGHRS and CDR2 YFSETQ. The CDR3 bases are TGCGCCAGCACTCCCGGACTGATGTATAATTCACCCCTCCACTTT. Its protein product is CASTPGLMYNSPLHF.

The CDR3 spells CASSSGRGPLKNIQYF. The CDR3, as DNA: TGTGCCAGCAGCTCGGGGCGGGGGCCCCTTAAAAACATTCAGTACTTC. This chain connects TRBV7-3 to TRBJ2-4; D possibly corresponds to TRBD2 (7 bases). Germline values: CDR1 SGHTA, CDR2 FQGTGA. V was cut by 4 bases and J by 4 bases, with 17 bases left in between. The CDR3 is made up of 16 amino acids.

J is TRBJ1-5 and V is TRBV6-5; 7 bases fit TRBD1. Per germline, CDR1 MNHEY and CDR2 SVGAGI. Germline trimming cut 2 bases from V and 6 bases from J; bases unmatched to any gene: 7. This CDR3 is 15 amino acids long. The CDR3 coding sequence is TGTGCCAGCAGTTACAACAGGGGATCTGGTCAGCCCCAGCATTTT. Protein: CASSYNRGSGQPQHF.

The V gene is TRBV6-1, the J gene TRBJ1-1, with 9 positions matching TRBD1. Unmatched junction bases numbered 2, after V lost 6 bases and J lost 6 bases. Germline CDR1 and CDR2: MNHNS and SASEGT. The CDR3 has 12 residues. CDR3 amino acids: CASRDRGAEAFF. CDR3 sequence (DNA): TGTGCCAGCAGAGACAGGGGGGCTGAAGCTTTCTTT.

The V call is TRBV27, the J call TRBJ2-3; TRBD2 is a possible D gene (6 bases). This CDR3 spans 13 amino acids. V was clipped by 6 bases and J by 4 bases, with 11 bases between them. Per the germline V gene, CDR1 is MNHEY and CDR2 is SMNVEV (reference sequence). CDR3 in amino acids: CASRLGGADTQYF. The DNA of the CDR3 is TGTGCCAGCAGACTCGGAGGGGCAGATACGCAGTATTTT.

This clone was seen more than once but under ten times. The gene calls are TRBV6-6 and TRBJ2-5; D is possibly TRBD1 (5 bases). CDR1 MNHNY and CDR2 SVGAGI come from the germline V gene (reference sequence). The CDR3 sequence is 14 residues long. Trimming pared 2 bases from V and 1 base from J, leaving 8 bases between. The CDR3 DNA is TGTGCCAGCAGTTACGACAGAACCCAAGAGACCCAGTACTTC. Protein: CASSYDRTQETQYF.

The chain employs TRBV5-1 and TRBJ1-5; 7 bases align to TRBD1. V lost 3 bases, J lost 5 bases, and 8 bases stayed unmatched. The CDR3 sequence is 15 residues long. The germline V gene has CDR1 SGHRS and CDR2 YFSETQ. The CDR3 DNA follows: TGCGCCAGCAGCTGGGCAGGGGGTTTGGATCAGCCCCAGCATTTT. Encoded protein: CASSWAGGLDQPQHF.

This chain uses TRBV28 with TRBJ1-5, with D possibly matching TRBD1 (6 bases). This CDR3 contains 17 residues. Deletions cut 3 bases from V and 4 bases from J, with 19 bases between. Germline V gene data show CDR1 as MDHEN and CDR2 as SYDVKM. Here the CDR3 reads CASSFQGSGAPNQPQHF. CDR3 DNA: TGTGCCAGCAGTTTTCAGGGGTCAGGGGCCCCTAATCAGCCCCAGCATTTT.

The chain has TRBV5-6 and TRBJ2-7; 11 nucleotides agree with TRBD2. CDR3 size: 14 residues. Unmatched junction bases numbered 3, after V lost 4 bases and J lost 3 bases. CDR1 is SGHDT and CDR2 is YYEEEE in the germline V gene. CDR3 loop: CASSGGLAVYEQYF. CDR3 DNA sequence: TGTGCCAGCAGCGGGGGACTAGCGGTCTACGAGCAGTACTTC.

This clone was seen just once. The same CDR3 is also encoded by other DNA sequences in this sample. The DNA of the CDR3 is TGCGCCAGCAGTTCACAGGGCTACGAGCAGTACTTC. Its translation is CASSSQGYEQYF. The chain links TRBV5-1 to TRBJ2-7, with D perhaps matching TRBD1 (6 bases). In germline, CDR1 is SGHRS, CDR2 YFSETQ. V lost 5 bases and J lost 3, with 9 bases in between. CDR3 length equals 12 residues.

The chain carries TRBV6-6 and TRBJ2-1; possible D gene TRBD1, 6 bases. The CDR3 loop spans 13 amino acids. V lost 2 bases, J lost 8 bases, and 10 bases lay in between. Germline-derived CDR1 and CDR2 are MNHNY and SVGAGI (reference sequence). The DNA of the CDR3 is TGTGCCAGCAGTTACGGGGGCGCGGATGAGCAGTTCTTC. Its protein is CASSYGGADEQFF.

This clone was found a few times. The V gene is TRBV10-3, the J gene TRBJ1-2; TRBD1 matches 7 bases. The CDR3 totals 14 residues. With 2 bases clipped from V and 5 bases from J, the junction kept 5 bases outside the gene matches. From germline, CDR1 is ENHRY and CDR2 SYGVKD. CDR3 in DNA: TGTGCCATCAGTGAGGAGGGGGCCGTATATGGCTACACCTTC. Residues: CAISEEGAVYGYTF.

This chain connects TRBV6-1 to TRBJ2-5; 10 bases are shared with TRBD2. The J call is in doubt because the DNA end fits TRBJ2-7 better. This CDR3 region has 12 residues. The germline gives CDR1 MNHNS, CDR2 SASEGT. The CDR3 nucleotides read TGTGCCGCAGGGGGACTAGCGCCCGAGCAGTACTTC. This codes for CAAGGLAPEQYF.

CDR3 region: CASSRGGGRADTQYF. The CDR3 region has the DNA TGTGCCAGCAGCCGAGGAGGGGGCAGGGCAGATACGCAGTATTTT. The gene calls are TRBV5-6 and TRBJ2-3, with a tentative D call TRBD1 (7 bases). Germline V lookup: CDR1 SGHDT, CDR2 YYEEEE. V was cut by 4 bases and J by 4 bases, with 16 bases left in between. There are 15 residues in the CDR3.

V and J are TRBV7-2 and TRBJ1-1, with 7 positions matching TRBD1. The V segment lost 0 bases and the J segment 1 base; nucleotides outside the gene matches: 2. Germline CDR1 is SGHTA and CDR2 is FQGNSA. The CDR3 length is 15 residues. CDR3 in amino acids: CASSLAYRGNTEAFF. The DNA of the CDR3 is TGTGCCAGCAGCTTAGCATACAGGGGGAACACTGAAGCTTTCTTT.